What follows are 16 T cell receptor beta chains derived from one specimen sequenced in a study of shared clonotypes between healthy human individuals. Naive CD8 populations comprised CD45RO-negative cells positively selected for CCR7, excluding terminally differentiated effector memory CD45RA+ cells. Here immunoSEQ multiplex PCR was the method, and the copy in TCRdb shows in-frame clones only, minus some. This table holds over 2,000,000 clones, 93% found once. Sequenced material: naive CD8+ T cells from PBMCs. The source of these receptors is a man younger than 35 in good health. Some clones in this sample may be carry-over from other donors' samples.

V is TRBV27 and J is TRBJ2-3, with 7 bases aligning to TRBD2. V shed 6 bases, J shed 2 bases, and the junction held 11 bases outside the gene matches. This CDR3 comprises 16 residues. The germline gives CDR1 MNHEY, CDR2 SMNVEV (reference sequence). In nucleotides, the CDR3 is TGTGCCAGCAGCCTACGACTAGCAAGTTCCACAGATACGCAGTATTTT. Amino acid sequence: CASSLRLASSTDTQYF.

V and J are TRBV28 and TRBJ1-1, with no clear D. The CDR3 loop spans 10 amino acids. The V end was cut by 4 bases, the J end by 6 bases, with 3 bases between. Germline loops: CDR1 MDHEN, CDR2 SYDVKM. Here the CDR3 DNA reads TGTGCCAGCAGTTCGGCTGAAGCTTTCTTT. Translating gives CASSSAEAFF.

The table lists this clone with a count of one. The V gene is TRBV29-1, the J gene TRBJ2-3; 7 positions agree with TRBD2. The CDR3 has 15 amino acids. CDR1 is SQVTM, CDR2 ANQGSEA, per germline. The ends lost 2 bases at V and 5 bases at J; junction bases unmatched: 10. The DNA of the CDR3 is TGCAGCGTTGAATTGGCGGGGAGGGTTGGAGATACGCAGTATTTT. The encoded protein is CSVELAGRVGDTQYF.

The chain employs TRBV9 and TRBJ2-1; TRBD2 matches 12 bases. Germline V gene sequence: CDR1 SGDLS, CDR2 YYNGEE. This CDR3 is built from 16 residues. Trimming at V came to 0 bases and at J to 5 bases, leaving 3 bases not matched to a gene. The CDR3 reads CASSVDGLAGHNEQFF. As DNA, the CDR3 is TGTGCCAGCAGCGTAGACGGACTAGCGGGACACAATGAGCAGTTCTTC.

This chain uses TRBV7-2 with TRBJ2-7, with 8 bases matching TRBD2. Germline values: CDR1 SGHTA, CDR2 FQGNSA. The CDR3 totals 16 residues. Germline trimming cut 1 base from V and 6 bases from J; bases unmatched to any gene: 11. The CDR3 is CASSLVSEAGAPEQYF. Here the CDR3 DNA reads TGTGCCAGCAGCTTAGTTTCGGAAGCGGGAGCACCCGAGCAGTACTTC.

The chain combines TRBV11-2 with TRBJ2-1; D assignment may be TRBD1 or TRBD2 (5 bases each). V dropped 8 bases and J dropped 9 bases, with 5 bases sitting between them. The CDR3 spans 9 residues. The germline V gene encodes CDR1 SGHAT and CDR2 FQNNGV. In DNA form, the CDR3 reads TGTGCCAGCGGGGGTGAGCAGTTCTTC. It yields the protein CASGGEQFF.

V and J are TRBV6-6 and TRBJ2-1, with 8 bases matching TRBD2. Looked up from germline, CDR1 is MNHNY and CDR2 is SVGAGI (reference sequence). This CDR3 spans 15 amino acids. The junction had 9 bases not matched to a gene; V was cut back by 7 bases and J by 4 bases. CDR3 amino acids: CASTVMLAGYNEQFF. For the CDR3, the DNA is TGTGCCAGCACTGTGATGTTAGCGGGGTACAATGAGCAGTTCTTC.

This clone was detected only once. This chain uses TRBV7-9 with TRBJ1-4, with D possibly TRBD1 on 5 matching bases. The CDR3 sequence is 15 residues long. Trimming left V 3 bases short and J 6 bases short, with 14 bases between. The V gene's germline CDR1 is SEHNR and CDR2 FQNEAQ (reference sequence). CDR3: CASSLGWARDEKLFF. The CDR3 DNA reads TGTGCCAGCAGCTTGGGGTGGGCCAGGGATGAAAAACTGTTTTTT.

This chain connects TRBV14 to TRBJ2-3; 8 nucleotides align to TRBD2. The germline V gene encodes CDR1 SGHDN and CDR2 FVKESK. V lost 1 base and J lost 0; bases outside the gene matches: 3. The CDR3 is 16 amino acids. The CDR3 DNA is TGTGCCAGCAGCCAAGTGAGCGGGAGAAGCACAGATACGCAGTATTTT. Its protein is CASSQVSGRSTDTQYF.

The chain has TRBV6-1 and TRBJ2-7; 8 nucleotides align to TRBD2. CDR1 is MNHNS and CDR2 is SASEGT in the germline V gene. The CDR3 length is 13 residues. V gave up 5 bases and J gave up 6 bases; unmatched junction bases: 6. The CDR3 nucleotides are TGTGCCAGCAGTAACATTCGGGGGGGCGAGCAGTACTTC. It is translated as CASSNIRGGEQYF.

This chain uses TRBV9 with TRBJ1-4; 7 nucleotides line up with TRBD1. V lost 3 bases to trimming and J lost 0 bases; unmatched junction nucleotides: 5. Germline V lookup: CDR1 SGDLS, CDR2 YYNGEE. The CDR3 length is 16 residues. The CDR3 coding sequence is TGTGCCAGCAGCGCCGGACAGGTTGCAACTAATGAAAAACTGTTTTTT. It specifies CASSAGQVATNEKLFF.

The V gene is TRBV15, the J gene TRBJ2-3; 11 nucleotides agree with TRBD2. Germline V lookup: CDR1 LNHNV, CDR2 YYDKDF (reference sequence). V dropped 3 bases and J dropped 2; count of bases not matched to a gene: 1. CDR3 length: 15 residues. The CDR3 region is CATSRGLAATDTQYF. The CDR3 DNA reads as TGTGCCACCAGCAGGGGACTAGCGGCCACAGATACGCAGTATTTT.

This clone occurred a few times. The rearrangement links TRBV5-1 to TRBJ1-2; TRBD1 aligns across 9 bases. There are 16 residues in the CDR3. V was pared by 4 bases and J by 4 bases, with 11 bases of the junction left unmatched. From germline, CDR1 is SGHRS and CDR2 YFSETQ. CDR3 bases: TGCGCCAGCAGCGCCACCGGACAGGGGTTGGGCTATGGCTACACCTTC. Protein: CASSATGQGLGYGYTF. The full variable domain, rest sourced from reference TRBV5-1 and TRBJ1-2, is KAGVTQTPRYLIKTRGQQVTLSCSPISGHRSVSWYQQTPGQGLQFLFEYFSETQRNKGNFPGRFSGRQFSNSRSEMNVSTLELGDSALYLCASSATGQGLGYGYTFGSGTRLTVV.

The gene calls are TRBV19 and TRBJ1-1; D is possibly TRBD1 (5 bases). The V end lost 0 bases, the J end lost 1 base, and 9 bases lay between the germline ends. This CDR3 contains 15 residues. Germline V gene data show CDR1 as LNHDA and CDR2 as SQIVND (reference sequence). As DNA, the CDR3 is TGTGCCAGTAGTATAGATGCGGGGACGAACACTGAAGCTTTCTTT. Protein sequence: CASSIDAGTNTEAFF. Complete variable domain (other parts from reference TRBV19 and TRBJ1-1): DGGITQSPKYLFRKEGQNVTLSCEQNLNHDAMYWYRQDPGQGLRLIYYSQIVNDFQKGDIAEGYSVSREKKESFPLTVTSAQKNPTAFYLCASSIDAGTNTEAFFGQGTRLTVV.

V gene TRBV28 combines with J gene TRBJ2-7; D might be TRBD2 (5 bases). Trimming removed 6 bases from V and 2 bases from J, with 17 bases in between. The CDR3 spans 15 residues. The germline CDR1 and CDR2 sequences are MDHEN and SYDVKM. CDR3 DNA: TGTGCCAGCAGGAATGGGCGGGTAGTGGCCTACGAGCAGTACTTC. Amino acids: CASRNGRVVAYEQYF.

The chain carries TRBV5-5 and TRBJ1-3; D unclear. CDR1 and CDR2 (germline): SGHKS, YYEKEE (reference sequence). The length of the CDR3 is 16 residues. V was clipped by 2 bases and J by 2 bases, with 14 bases between them. The CDR3 DNA is TGTGCCAGCAGCTTCCAGGCCGTAAGCGCTGGAAACACCATATATTTT. Protein: CASSFQAVSAGNTIYF.